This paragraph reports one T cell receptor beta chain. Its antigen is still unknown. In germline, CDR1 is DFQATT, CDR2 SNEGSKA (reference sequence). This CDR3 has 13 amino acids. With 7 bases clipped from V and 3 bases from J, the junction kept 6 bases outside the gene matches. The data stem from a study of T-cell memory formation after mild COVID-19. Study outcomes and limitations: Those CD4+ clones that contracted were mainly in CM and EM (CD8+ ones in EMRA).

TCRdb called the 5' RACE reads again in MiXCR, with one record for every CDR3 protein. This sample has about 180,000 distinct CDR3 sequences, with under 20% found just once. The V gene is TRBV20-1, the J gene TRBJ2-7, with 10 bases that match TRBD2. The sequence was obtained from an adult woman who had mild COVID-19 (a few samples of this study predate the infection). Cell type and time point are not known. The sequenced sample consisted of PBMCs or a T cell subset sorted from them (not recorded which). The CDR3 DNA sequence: TGCAGTGGAAGGACTAGCGGCAACTACGAGCAGTACTTC. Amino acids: CSGRTSGNYEQYF.